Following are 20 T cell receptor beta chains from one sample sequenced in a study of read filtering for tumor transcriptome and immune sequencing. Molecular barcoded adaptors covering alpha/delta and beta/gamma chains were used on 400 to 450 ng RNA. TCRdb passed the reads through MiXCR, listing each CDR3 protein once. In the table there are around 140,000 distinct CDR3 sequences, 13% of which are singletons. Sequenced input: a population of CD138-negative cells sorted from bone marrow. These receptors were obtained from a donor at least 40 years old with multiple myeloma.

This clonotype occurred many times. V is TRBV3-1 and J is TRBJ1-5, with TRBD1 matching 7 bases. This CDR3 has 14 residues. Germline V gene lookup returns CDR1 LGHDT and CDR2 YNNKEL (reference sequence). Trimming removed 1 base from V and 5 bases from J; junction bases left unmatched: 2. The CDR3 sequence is CASSQVTGDQPQHF. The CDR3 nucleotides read TGTGCCAGCAGCCAAGTTACAGGGGATCAGCCCCAGCATTTT.

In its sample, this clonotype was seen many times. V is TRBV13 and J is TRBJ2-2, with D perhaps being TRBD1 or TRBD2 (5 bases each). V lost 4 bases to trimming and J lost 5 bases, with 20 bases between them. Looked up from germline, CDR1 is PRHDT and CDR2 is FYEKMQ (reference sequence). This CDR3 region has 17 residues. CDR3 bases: TGTGCCAGCAGCTCCTCACCGGGACCACGTCTTACCGGGGAGCTGTTTTTT. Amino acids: CASSSSPGPRLTGELFF.

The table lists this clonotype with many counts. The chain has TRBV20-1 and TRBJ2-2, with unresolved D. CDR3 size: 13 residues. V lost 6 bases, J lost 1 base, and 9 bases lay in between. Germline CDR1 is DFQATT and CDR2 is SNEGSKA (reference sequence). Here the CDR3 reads CSATPLNTGELFF. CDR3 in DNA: TGCAGTGCGACCCCTTTGAACACCGGGGAGCTGTTTTTT.

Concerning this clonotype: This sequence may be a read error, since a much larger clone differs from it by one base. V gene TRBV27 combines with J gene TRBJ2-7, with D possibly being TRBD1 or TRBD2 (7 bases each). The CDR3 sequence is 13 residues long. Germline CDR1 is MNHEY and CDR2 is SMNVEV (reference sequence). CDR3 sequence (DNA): TGTGCCGGCAGTCCCTTCAGGGGGGGCGAGCAGTACTTC. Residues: CAGSPFRGGEQYF.

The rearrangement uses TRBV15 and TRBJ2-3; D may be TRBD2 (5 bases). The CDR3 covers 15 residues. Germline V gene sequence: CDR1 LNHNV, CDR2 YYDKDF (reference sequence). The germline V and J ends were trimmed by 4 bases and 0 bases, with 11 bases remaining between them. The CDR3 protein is CATSKRRVSTDTQYF. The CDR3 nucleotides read TGTGCCACCAGCAAGCGGCGGGTGAGCACAGATACGCAGTATTTT. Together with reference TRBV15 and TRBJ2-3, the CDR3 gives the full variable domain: DAMVIQNPRYQVTQFGKPVTLSCSQTLNHNVMYWYQQKSSQAPKLLFHYYDKDFNNEADTPDNFQSRRPNTSFCFLDIRSPGLGDTAMYLCATSKRRVSTDTQYFGPGTRLTVL.

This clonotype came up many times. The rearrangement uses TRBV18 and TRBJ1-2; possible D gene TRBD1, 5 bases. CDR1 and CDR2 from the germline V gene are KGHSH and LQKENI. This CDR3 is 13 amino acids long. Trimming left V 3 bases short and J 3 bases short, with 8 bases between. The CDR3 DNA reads TGTGCCAGCTCACCGGGGGAGGACTATGGCTACACCTTC. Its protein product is CASSPGEDYGYTF.

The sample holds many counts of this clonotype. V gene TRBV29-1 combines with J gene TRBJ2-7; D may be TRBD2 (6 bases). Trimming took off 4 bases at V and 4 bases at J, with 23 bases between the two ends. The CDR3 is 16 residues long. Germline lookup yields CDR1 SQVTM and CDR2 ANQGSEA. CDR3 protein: CSVVAPVPAGVYEQYF. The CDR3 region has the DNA TGCAGCGTTGTCGCCCCTGTACCAGCGGGTGTTTACGAGCAGTACTTC.

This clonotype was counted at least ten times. The CDR3, as DNA: TGTGCCAGCAGCCTACAGGGAAGCGAGACCCAGTACTTC. Residues: CASSLQGSETQYF. The V gene is TRBV11-2, the J gene TRBJ2-5; a possible D gene is TRBD1 (6 bases). The CDR3 is 13 residues long. V was clipped by 5 bases and J by 5 bases, with 12 bases between them. From germline, CDR1 is SGHAT and CDR2 FQNNGV.

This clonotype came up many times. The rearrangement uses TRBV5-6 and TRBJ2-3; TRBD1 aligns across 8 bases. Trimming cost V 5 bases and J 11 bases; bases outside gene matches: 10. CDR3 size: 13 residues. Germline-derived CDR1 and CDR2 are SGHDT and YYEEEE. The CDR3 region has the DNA TGTGCCAGCAGGTCTAGAGGACAGGGCGGGCAGTATTTT. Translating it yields CASRSRGQGGQYF.

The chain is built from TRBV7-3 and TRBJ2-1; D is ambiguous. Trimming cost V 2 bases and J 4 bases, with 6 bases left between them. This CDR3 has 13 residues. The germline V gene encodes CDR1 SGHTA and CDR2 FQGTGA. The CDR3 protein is CASSLSQYNEQFF. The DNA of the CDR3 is TGTGCCAGCAGCTTATCCCAGTACAATGAGCAGTTCTTC.

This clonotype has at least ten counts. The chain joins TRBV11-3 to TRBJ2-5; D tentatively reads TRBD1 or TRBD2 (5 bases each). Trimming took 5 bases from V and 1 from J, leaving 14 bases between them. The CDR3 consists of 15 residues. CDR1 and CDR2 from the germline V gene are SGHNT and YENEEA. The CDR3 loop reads CASSPGRTIQETQYF. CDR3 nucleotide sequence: TGTGCCAGCAGCCCGGGACGGACCATCCAAGAGACCCAGTACTTC.

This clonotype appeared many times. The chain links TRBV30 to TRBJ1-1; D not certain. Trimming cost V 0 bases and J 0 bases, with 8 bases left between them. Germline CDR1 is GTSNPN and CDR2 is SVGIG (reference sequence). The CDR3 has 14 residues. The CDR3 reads CAWSVGGLNTEAFF. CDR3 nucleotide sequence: TGTGCCTGGAGTGTGGGAGGATTGAACACTGAAGCTTTCTTT.

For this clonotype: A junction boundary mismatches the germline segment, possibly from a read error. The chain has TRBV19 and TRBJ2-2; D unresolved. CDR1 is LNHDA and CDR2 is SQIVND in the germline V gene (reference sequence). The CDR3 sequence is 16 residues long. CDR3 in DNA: TGTGCCAGTAGGGGCGTCAAGCAAACGAACACCGTGGAGCTGTCTTTT. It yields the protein CASRGVKQTNTVELSF. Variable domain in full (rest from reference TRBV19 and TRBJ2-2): DGGITQSPKYLFRKEGQNVTLSCEQNLNHDAMYWYRQDPGQGLRLIYYSQIVNDFQKGDIAEGYSVSREKKESFPLTVTSAQKNPTAFYLCASRGVKQTNTVELSFGEGSRLTVL.

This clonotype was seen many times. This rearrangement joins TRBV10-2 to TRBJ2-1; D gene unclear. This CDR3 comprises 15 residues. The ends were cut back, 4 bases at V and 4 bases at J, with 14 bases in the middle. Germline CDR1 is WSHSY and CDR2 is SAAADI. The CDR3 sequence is CASSADWGPYNEQFF. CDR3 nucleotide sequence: TGCGCCAGCAGTGCTGACTGGGGTCCTTACAATGAGCAGTTCTTC.

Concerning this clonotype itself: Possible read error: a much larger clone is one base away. CDR3 in DNA: TGTGCCGGCAGCTTAACAGCGGCTGAAGCTTTCTTT. Protein product: CAGSLTAAEAFF. The chain recombines TRBV7-9 with TRBJ1-1, with D hard to call. The CDR3 covers 12 residues. The V gene's germline CDR1 is SEHNR and CDR2 FQNEAQ (reference sequence).

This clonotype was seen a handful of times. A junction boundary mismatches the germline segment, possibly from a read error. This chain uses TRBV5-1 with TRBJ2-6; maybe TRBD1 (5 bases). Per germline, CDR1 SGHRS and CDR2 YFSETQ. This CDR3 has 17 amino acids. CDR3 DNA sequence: TGCGCCAGCAGCTTGGAACAGCTTAGCTCTGGGGCCAACGTCCCGACTTTC. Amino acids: CASSLEQLSSGANVPTF.

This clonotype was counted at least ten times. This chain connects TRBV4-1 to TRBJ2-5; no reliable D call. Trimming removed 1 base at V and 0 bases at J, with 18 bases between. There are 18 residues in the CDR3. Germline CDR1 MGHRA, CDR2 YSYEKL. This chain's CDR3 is CASSQAQRNSRDQETQYF. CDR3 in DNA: TGCGCCAGCAGCCAAGCACAACGAAATTCCCGGGACCAAGAGACCCAGTACTTC.

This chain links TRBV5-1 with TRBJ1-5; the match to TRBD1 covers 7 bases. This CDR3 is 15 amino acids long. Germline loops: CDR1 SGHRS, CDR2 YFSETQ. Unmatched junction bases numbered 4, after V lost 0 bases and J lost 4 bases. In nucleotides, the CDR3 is TGCGCCAGCAGCTTGGCAGGGGGGATAAATCAGCCCCAGCATTTT. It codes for CASSLAGGINQPQHF.

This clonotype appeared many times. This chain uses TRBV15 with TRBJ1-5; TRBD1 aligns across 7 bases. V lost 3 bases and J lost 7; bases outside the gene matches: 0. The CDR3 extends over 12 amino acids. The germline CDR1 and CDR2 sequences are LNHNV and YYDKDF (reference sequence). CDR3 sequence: CATSRTGQPQHF. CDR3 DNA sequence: TGTGCCACCAGCAGGACAGGGCAGCCCCAGCATTTT.

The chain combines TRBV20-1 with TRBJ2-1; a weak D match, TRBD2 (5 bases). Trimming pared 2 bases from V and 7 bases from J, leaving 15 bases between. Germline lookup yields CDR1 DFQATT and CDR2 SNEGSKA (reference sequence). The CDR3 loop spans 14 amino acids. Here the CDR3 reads CSARRAARRNEQFF. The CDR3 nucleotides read TGCAGTGCTAGACGAGCGGCCCGCAGGAATGAGCAGTTCTTC.